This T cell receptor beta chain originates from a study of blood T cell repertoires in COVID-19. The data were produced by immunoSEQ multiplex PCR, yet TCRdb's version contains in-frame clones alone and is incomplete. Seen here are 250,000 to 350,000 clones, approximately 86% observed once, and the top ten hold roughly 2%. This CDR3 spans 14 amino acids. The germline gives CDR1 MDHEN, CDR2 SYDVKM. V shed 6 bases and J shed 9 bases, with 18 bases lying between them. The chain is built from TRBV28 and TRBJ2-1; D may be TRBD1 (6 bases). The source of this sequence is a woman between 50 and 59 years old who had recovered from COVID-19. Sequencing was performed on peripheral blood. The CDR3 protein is CASSPQGKVSEQFF. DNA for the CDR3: TGTGCCAGCAGCCCTCAGGGGAAAGTCAGTGAGCAGTTCTTC.